This T cell receptor (beta chain) was identified during a study of T-cell memory formation after mild COVID-19. Germline values: CDR1 LGHNA, CDR2 YSLEER. The CDR3 consists of 14 residues. V lost 4 bases to trimming and J lost 3 bases; unmatched junction nucleotides: 4. TCRdb re-analysed the 5' RACE reads in MiXCR, keeping a single row per CDR3 protein. The sample lists 500,000 to 650,000 distinct CDR3 sequences; about 20% were seen once. This clonotype occurred once. This clonotype was obtained from an adult woman who had mild COVID-19 (a few samples of this study predate the infection). Cell type and time point are not known. This chain uses TRBV4-3 with TRBJ1-2; 8 bases agree with TRBD1. Sequencing was done on a sample of PBMCs or a T cell subset sorted from them (not recorded which). Here the CDR3 DNA reads TGCGCCAGCAGCCCGCGGACAGGGTACTATGGCTACACCTTC. The encoded protein is CASSPRTGYYGYTF.